This TCR beta chain was sequenced for a study of blood T cell repertoires in COVID-19. This clone was seen only once. Trimming left V 5 bases short and J 8 bases short, with 6 bases between. Germline-derived CDR1 and CDR2 are MDHEN and SYDVKM. The CDR3 runs to 10 residues. TCRdb's table, derived via immunoSEQ multiplex PCR, lists solely in-frame clones and lacks some. The sample carries roughly 130,000 clones, roughly 84% recorded once. The material sequenced was peripheral blood. This sequence joins TRBV28 and TRBJ1-2, with TRBD1 as a possible D gene (6 bases). The receptor comes from a young man with COVID-19, enrolled during active disease. The CDR3 sequence is CASSQGGYTF. The DNA of the CDR3 is TGTGCCAGCAGTCAGGGGGGCTACACCTTC.